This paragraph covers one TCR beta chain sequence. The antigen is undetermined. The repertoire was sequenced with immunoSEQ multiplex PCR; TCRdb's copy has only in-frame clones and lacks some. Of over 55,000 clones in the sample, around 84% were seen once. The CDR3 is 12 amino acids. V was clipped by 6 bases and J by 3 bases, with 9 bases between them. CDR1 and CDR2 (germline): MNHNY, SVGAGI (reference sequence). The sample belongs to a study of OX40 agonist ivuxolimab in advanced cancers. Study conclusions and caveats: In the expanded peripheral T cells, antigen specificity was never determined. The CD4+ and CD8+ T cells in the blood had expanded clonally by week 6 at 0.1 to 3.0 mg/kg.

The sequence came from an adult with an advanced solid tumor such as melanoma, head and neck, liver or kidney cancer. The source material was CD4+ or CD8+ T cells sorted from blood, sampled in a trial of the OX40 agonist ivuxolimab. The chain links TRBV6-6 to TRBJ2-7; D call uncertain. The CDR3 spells CASSRTSYEQYF. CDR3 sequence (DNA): TGTGCCAGCAGCAGGACGAGCTACGAGCAGTACTTC.